This T cell receptor (beta chain) came from a study of blood T cell repertoires in COVID-19. The assay was immunoSEQ multiplex PCR, and TCRdb's table has in-frame clones only and misses some. The sample carries just over 150,000 clones, about 80% recorded once. Comments on this clone: At one of its ends the junction is not consistent with the germline gene, which may arise from a read error.

The CDR3 is 16 amino acids. Germline CDR1 and CDR2: MGHRA and YSYEKL. What was sequenced was peripheral blood. The chain joins TRBV4-1 to TRBJ2-7, with D possibly being TRBD1 (6 bases). The clonotype originates from a woman older than 75 with acute or convalescent COVID-19. DNA of the CDR3: TGCGCCAACAGCCAAGAGGTAGGGCAGGGGCAATACGAGCAGTACTTC. It yields the protein CANSQEVGQGQYEQYF.